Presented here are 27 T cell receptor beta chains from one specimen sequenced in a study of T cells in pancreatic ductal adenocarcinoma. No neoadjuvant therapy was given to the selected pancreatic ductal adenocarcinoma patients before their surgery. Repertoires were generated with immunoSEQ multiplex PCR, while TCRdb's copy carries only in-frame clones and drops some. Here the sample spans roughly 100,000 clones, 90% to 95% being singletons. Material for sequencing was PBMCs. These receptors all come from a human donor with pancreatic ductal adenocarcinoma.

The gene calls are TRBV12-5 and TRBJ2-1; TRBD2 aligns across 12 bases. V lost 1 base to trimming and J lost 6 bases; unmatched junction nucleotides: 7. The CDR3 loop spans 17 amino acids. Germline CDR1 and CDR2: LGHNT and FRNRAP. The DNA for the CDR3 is TGTGCTAGTGGTTTGGAGACTAGCGGGAGATCACCCAATGAGCAGTTCTTC. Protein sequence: CASGLETSGRSPNEQFF.

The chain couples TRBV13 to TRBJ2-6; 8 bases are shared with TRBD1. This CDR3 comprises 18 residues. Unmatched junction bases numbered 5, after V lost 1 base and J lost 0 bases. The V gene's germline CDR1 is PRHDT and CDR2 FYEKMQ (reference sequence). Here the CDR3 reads CASSLETGDPSGANVLTF. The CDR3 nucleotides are TGTGCCAGCAGCTTAGAGACAGGGGACCCCTCTGGGGCCAACGTCCTGACTTTC.

CDR3 residues: CASSSGIGSLYEQYF. In DNA, the CDR3 is TGCGCCAGCAGCTCGGGGATCGGGTCCCTTTACGAGCAGTACTTC. The genes are TRBV5-1 and TRBJ2-7, with a weak D call TRBD2 (5 bases). This CDR3 contains 15 residues. Deletions cut 3 bases from V and 4 bases from J, with 17 bases between. Germline CDR1 SGHRS, CDR2 YFSETQ.

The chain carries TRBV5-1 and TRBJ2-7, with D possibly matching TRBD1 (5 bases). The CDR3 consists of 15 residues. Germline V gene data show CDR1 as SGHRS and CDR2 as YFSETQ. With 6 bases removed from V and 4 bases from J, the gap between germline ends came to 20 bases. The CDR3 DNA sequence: TGCGCCAGCACTCTAATCCCCCAGGGTGGGTACGAGCAGTACTTC. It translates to CASTLIPQGGYEQYF.

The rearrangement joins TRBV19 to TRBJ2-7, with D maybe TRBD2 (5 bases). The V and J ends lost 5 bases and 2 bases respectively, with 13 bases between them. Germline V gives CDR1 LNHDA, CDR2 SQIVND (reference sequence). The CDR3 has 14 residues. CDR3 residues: CASSHAGLAYEQYF. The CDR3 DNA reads TGTGCCAGTAGTCACGCCGGACTTGCCTACGAGCAGTACTTC.

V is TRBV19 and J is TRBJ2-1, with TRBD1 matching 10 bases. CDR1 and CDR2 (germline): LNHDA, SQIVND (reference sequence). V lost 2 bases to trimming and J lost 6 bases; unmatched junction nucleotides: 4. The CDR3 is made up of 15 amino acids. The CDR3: CASSISGTGVNEQFF. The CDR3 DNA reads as TGTGCCAGTAGTATAAGCGGGACAGGGGTCAATGAGCAGTTCTTC.

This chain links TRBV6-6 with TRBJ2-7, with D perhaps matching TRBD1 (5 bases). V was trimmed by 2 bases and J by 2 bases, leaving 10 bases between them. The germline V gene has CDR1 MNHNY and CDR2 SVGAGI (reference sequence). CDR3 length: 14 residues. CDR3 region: CASSYAQGTYEQYF. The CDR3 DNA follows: TGTGCCAGCAGTTACGCGCAGGGAACCTACGAGCAGTACTTC.

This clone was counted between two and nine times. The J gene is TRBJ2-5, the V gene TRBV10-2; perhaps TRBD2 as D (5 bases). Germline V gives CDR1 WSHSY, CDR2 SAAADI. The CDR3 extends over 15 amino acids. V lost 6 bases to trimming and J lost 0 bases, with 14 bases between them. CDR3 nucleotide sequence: TGCGCCAGCAGATCCGGTAGGCGGGACCAAGAGACCCAGTACTTC. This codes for CASRSGRRDQETQYF.

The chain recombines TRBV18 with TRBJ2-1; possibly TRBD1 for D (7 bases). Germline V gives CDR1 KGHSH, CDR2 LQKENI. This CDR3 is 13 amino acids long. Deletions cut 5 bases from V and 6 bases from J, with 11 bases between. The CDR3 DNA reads TGTGCCAGCTCAGCGGGACAGCTCAATGAGCAGTTCTTC. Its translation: CASSAGQLNEQFF.

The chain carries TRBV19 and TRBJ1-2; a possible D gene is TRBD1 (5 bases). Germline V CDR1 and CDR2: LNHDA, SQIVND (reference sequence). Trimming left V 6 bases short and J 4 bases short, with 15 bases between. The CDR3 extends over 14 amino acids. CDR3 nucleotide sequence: TGTGCCAGTAGACCTCGGGGGACCTCCTATGGCTACACCTTC. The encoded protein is CASRPRGTSYGYTF. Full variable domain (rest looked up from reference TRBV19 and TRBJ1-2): DGGITQSPKYLFRKEGQNVTLSCEQNLNHDAMYWYRQDPGQGLRLIYYSQIVNDFQKGDIAEGYSVSREKKESFPLTVTSAQKNPTAFYLCASRPRGTSYGYTFGSGTRLTVV.

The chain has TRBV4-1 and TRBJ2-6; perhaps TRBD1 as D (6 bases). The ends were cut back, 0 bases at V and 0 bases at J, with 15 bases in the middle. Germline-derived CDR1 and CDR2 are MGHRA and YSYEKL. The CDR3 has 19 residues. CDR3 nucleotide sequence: TGCGCCAGCAGCCAAGAACAGGGCCTGTTCTTCTCTGGGGCCAACGTCCTGACTTTC. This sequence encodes CASSQEQGLFFSGANVLTF.

The CDR3 here is CASSLSVQETQYF. DNA for the CDR3: TGTGCCAGCAGTTTGTCGGTCCAAGAGACCCAGTACTTC. The chain uses TRBV28 and TRBJ2-5; D is ambiguous. CDR3 length: 13 amino acids. Germline V CDR1 and CDR2: MDHEN, SYDVKM. Trimming took off 3 bases at V and 1 base at J, with 6 bases between the two ends.

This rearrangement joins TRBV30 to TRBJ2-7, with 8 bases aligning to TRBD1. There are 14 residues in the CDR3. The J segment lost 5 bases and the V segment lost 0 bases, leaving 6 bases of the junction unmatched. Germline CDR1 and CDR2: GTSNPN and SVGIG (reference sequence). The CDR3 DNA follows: TGTGCCTGGAGTGTTCGGCAGGGGGCCCACGAGCAGTACTTC. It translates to CAWSVRQGAHEQYF.

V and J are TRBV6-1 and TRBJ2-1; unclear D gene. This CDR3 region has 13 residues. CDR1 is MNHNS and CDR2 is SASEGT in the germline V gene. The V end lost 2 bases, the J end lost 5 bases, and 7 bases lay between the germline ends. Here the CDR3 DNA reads TGTGCCAGCAGTGAACCCTACCACAATGAGCAGTTCTTC. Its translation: CASSEPYHNEQFF.

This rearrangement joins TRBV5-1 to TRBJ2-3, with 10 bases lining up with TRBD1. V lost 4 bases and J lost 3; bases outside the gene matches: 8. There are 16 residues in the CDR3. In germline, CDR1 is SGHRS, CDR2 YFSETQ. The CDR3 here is CASSRGTGDLTDTQYF. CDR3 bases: TGCGCCAGCAGCCGTGGGACAGGGGATTTAACAGATACGCAGTATTTT.

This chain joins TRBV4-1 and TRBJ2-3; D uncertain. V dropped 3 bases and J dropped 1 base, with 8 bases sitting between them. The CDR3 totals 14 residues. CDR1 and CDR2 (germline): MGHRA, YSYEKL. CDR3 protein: CASSHPGGTDTQYF. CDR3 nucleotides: TGCGCCAGCAGCCATCCGGGTGGCACAGATACGCAGTATTTT.

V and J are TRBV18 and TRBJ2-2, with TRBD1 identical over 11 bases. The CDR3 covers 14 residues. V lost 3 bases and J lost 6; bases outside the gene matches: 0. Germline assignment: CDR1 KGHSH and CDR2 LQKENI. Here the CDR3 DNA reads TGTGCCAGCTCACCGGGACAGGGGGCCGGGGAGCTGTTTTTT. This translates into CASSPGQGAGELFF. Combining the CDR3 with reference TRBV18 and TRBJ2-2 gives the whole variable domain NAGVMQNPRHLVRRRGQEARLRCSPMKGHSHVYWYRQLPEEGLKFMVYLQKENIIDESGMPKERFSAEFPKEGPSILRIQQVVRGDSAAYFCASSPGQGAGELFFGEGSRLTVL.

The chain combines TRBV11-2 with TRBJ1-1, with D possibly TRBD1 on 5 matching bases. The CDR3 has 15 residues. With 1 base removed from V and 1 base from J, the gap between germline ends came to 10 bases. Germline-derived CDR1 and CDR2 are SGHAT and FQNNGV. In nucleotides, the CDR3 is TGTGCCAGCAGCTTAGGAGACAGTCCGAACACTGAAGCTTTCTTT. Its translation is CASSLGDSPNTEAFF.

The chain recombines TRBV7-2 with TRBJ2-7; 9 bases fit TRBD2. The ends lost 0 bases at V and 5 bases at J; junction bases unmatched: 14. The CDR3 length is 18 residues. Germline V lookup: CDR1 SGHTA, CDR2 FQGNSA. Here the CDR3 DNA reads TGTGCCAGCAGCTTAGCTGGTAGTCGGTCTAGCGGGATAGACGAGCAGTACTTC. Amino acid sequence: CASSLAGSRSSGIDEQYF.

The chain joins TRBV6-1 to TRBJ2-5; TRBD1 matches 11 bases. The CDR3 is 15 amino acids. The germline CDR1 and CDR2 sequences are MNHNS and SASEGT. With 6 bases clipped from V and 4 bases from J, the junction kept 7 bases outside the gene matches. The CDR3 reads CASREDRGLLETQYF. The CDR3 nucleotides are TGTGCCAGCAGAGAGGACAGGGGGCTCTTAGAGACCCAGTACTTC.

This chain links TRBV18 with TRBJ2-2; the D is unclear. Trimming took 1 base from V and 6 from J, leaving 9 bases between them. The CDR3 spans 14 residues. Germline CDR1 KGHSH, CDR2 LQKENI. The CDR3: CASSPHPIAGELFF. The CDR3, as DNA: TGTGCCAGCTCACCACATCCTATCGCCGGGGAGCTGTTTTTT.

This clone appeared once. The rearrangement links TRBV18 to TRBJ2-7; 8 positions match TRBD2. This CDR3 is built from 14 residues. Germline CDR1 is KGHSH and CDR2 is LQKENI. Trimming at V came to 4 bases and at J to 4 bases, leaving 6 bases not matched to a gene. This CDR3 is CASSLAGHIYEQYF. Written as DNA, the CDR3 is TGTGCCAGCTCACTAGCGGGACATATTTACGAGCAGTACTTC.

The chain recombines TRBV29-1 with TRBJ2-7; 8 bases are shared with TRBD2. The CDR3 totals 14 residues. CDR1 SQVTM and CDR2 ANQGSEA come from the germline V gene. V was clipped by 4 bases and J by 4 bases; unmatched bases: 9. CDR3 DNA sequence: TGCAGCGTTGTGGGACTAGTAGCGGGATACGAGCAGTACTTC. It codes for CSVVGLVAGYEQYF.

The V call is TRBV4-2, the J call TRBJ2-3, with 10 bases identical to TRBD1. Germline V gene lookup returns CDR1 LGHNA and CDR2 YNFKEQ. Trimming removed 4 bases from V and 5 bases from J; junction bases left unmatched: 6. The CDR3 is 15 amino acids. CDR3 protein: CASSLGDRGEDTQYF. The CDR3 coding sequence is TGTGCCAGCAGCCTAGGGGACAGGGGAGAAGATACGCAGTATTTT.

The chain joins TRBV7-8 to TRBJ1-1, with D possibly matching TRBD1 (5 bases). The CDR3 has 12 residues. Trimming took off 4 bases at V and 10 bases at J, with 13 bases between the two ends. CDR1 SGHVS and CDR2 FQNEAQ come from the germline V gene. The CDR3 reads CASSSSGLVAFF. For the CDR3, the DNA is TGTGCCAGCAGCTCCTCAGGGTTGGTAGCTTTCTTT. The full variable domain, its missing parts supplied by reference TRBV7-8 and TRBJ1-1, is GAGVSQSPRYKVAKRGQDVALRCDPISGHVSLFWYQQALGQGPEFLTYFQNEAQLDKSGLPSDRFFAERPEGSVSTLKIQRTQQEDSAVYLCASSSSGLVAFFGQGTRLTVV.

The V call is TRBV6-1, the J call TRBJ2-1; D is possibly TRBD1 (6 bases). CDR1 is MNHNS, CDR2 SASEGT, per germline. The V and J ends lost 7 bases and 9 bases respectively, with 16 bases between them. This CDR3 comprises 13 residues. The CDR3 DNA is TGTGCCAGCATGTCCATAACAGGGTCTGAGCAGTTCTTC. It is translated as CASMSITGSEQFF.

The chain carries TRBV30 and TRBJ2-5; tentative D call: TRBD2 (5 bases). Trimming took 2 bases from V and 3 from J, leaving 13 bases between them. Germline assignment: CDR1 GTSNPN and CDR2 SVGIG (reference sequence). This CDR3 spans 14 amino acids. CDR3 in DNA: TGTGCCTGGAGTCCCCCGGACTTGGAAGAGACCCAGTACTTC. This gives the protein CAWSPPDLEETQYF. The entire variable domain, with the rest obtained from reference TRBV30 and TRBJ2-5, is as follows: SQTIHQWPATLVQPVGSPLSLECTVEGTSNPNLYWYRQAAGRGLQLLFYSVGIGQISSEVPQNLSASRPQDRQFILSSKKLLLSDSGFYLCAWSPPDLEETQYFGPGTRLLVL.